A selection of T cell receptor beta chains follows, all from one sample in a study of blood T cell repertoires in COVID-19. Generated by immunoSEQ multiplex PCR, the TCRdb table keeps only in-frame clones and is missing some. In the table there are some 90,000 clones, approximately 90% of which are singletons. The sequenced material came from peripheral blood. The receptor source for this set is a man in his fifties with acute or convalescent COVID-19. The CDR3 runs from the conserved cysteine through the conserved F or W. The order of the fields is CDR3 DNA, CDR3 protein, clone size, J gene, D gene, V gene. D genes are given only for firm matches. A clone size is listed for some rows: how often the clone was seen (once, few, many), or a class if it is expanded.

TGTGCCAGCAGCTTCAGGACAGGGGTTTCACCCCTCCACTTT	CASSFRTGVSPLHF	.	TRBJ1-6	TRBD1	TRBV5-6
TGTGCCTGGAGTGTACGCCAGGGACTGTACAATGAGCAGTTCTTC	CAWSVRQGLYNEQFF	.	TRBJ2-1	.	TRBV30
TGTGCCAGCAGCGTTAGTAGGACAGGACTCACAGATACGCAGTATTTT	CASSVSRTGLTDTQYF	.	TRBJ2-3	TRBD1	TRBV9
TGTGCCTGGAGTTCGCCCGGACAAGGCTATGGCTACACCTTC	CAWSSPGQGYGYTF	.	TRBJ1-2	.	TRBV30
TGTGCCAGCAGCGTTACTAGCGGGGGGTTCAGCACAGATACGCAGTATTTT	CASSVTSGGFSTDTQYF	once	TRBJ2-3	TRBD2	TRBV9
TGTGCCAGCGCCAGCGGGGGTACGTCCTACGAGCAGTACTTC	CASASGGTSYEQYF	.	TRBJ2-7	TRBD2	TRBV7-2
TGTGCCAGCCGACTAGTGTCCTACAATGAGCAGTTCTTC	CASRLVSYNEQFF	.	TRBJ2-1	.	TRBV6-5
TGCGCCAGCAGCTTCTCTCTGGCAGGGGCCTTAAACGAGCAGTACTTC	CASSFSLAGALNEQYF	once	TRBJ2-7	.	TRBV5-1
TGTGCCAGCCAGCAAGCCTCGCGGGGGTCCCATTCACCCCTCCACTTT	CASQQASRGSHSPLHF	.	TRBJ1-6	.	TRBV5-5
TGTGCCAGCAGTCTATCCTGGACAGATACGCAGTATTTT	CASSLSWTDTQYF	.	TRBJ2-3	.	TRBV2
TGTGCCAGCAGTATAACTAGCGGGGGTAACAATGAGCAGTTCTTC	CASSITSGGNNEQFF	once	TRBJ2-1	TRBD2	TRBV5-6
TGTGCCAGCAGCCCCTCACCTCGGGTTGAGCAGTTCTTC	CASSPSPRVEQFF	.	TRBJ2-1	.	TRBV5-8
TGTGCCAGTAGTATAGAAGGGACAGCCACCGGGGAGCTGTTTTTT	CASSIEGTATGELFF	few	TRBJ2-2	TRBD1	TRBV19
TGCGCCAGCAGCTGGGGACAGATAGAGACCCAGTACTTC	CASSWGQIETQYF	.	TRBJ2-5	TRBD1	TRBV5-1
TGTGCCAGCAGCTTCTTCGGGAGCAACACCGGGGAGCTGTTTTTT	CASSFFGSNTGELFF	few	TRBJ2-2	.	TRBV9
TGTGCCAGCAGCTCCAGGACTAGCGGGCTCTCCTACGAGCAGTACTTC	CASSSRTSGLSYEQYF	.	TRBJ2-7	TRBD2	TRBV7-2
TGTGCCAGCAGCTTGGCTGGCGGCCCCGGGGAGCTGTTTTTT	CASSLAGGPGELFF	.	TRBJ2-2	.	TRBV5-4
TGTGCCAGCAGTGAAGACGGGACTGGTCAGCCCCAGCATTTT	CASSEDGTGQPQHF	.	TRBJ1-5	.	TRBV2
TGCAGCGCCCGGGACAGGCAAGAGACCCAGTACTTC	CSARDRQETQYF	.	TRBJ2-5	TRBD1	TRBV29-1
TGTGCCAGCAGAGGGACAGGGGTTGAGCAGTTCTTC	CASRGTGVEQFF	.	TRBJ2-1	TRBD1	TRBV12-3/TRBV12-4
TGCGCCAGCATTCGTCGGAAGGACAGGGTGTTAAAGGAAGAGACCCAGTACTTC	CASIRRKDRVLKEETQYF	.	TRBJ2-5	TRBD1	TRBV10-1
TGTGCCAGCAGCGTAGATGGCGGGGGGGCTACAGATACGCAGTATTTT	CASSVDGGGATDTQYF	.	TRBJ2-3	TRBD2	TRBV9
TGTGCCAGTAGTATCCAGGGAAGGGAACCTAACTATGGCTACACCTTC	CASSIQGREPNYGYTF	.	TRBJ1-2	.	TRBV19
TGTGCCTGGTATTTTCGGAGTCCCTCTAGCACAGATACGCAGTATTTT	CAWYFRSPSSTDTQYF	.	TRBJ2-3	.	TRBV30
TGCGCCAGCAGCGTGGGACAGGGGCTCCACGAGCAGTACTTC	CASSVGQGLHEQYF	.	TRBJ2-7	TRBD1	TRBV5-1
TGTGCCTGGAGAACAGGGGAGCTGTTTTTT	CAWRTGELFF	.	TRBJ2-2	.	TRBV30
TGCGCCAGCGGGAGGGGGGCGAACACCGGGGAGCTGTTTTTT	CASGRGANTGELFF	.	TRBJ2-2	.	TRBV5-1
TGTGCCAGCAGCGGGAAGGAGGGGCTGGTAACCGGGGAGCTGTTTTTT	CASSGKEGLVTGELFF	.	TRBJ2-2	.	TRBV5-4
TGCAGCGTTGGAGCGAGCGGGACCACAGATACGCAGTATTTT	CSVGASGTTDTQYF	few	TRBJ2-3	TRBD2	TRBV29-1
TGTGCCAGCAGCCAAGGGACAGCGACAACTATATATGGCTACACCTTC	CASSQGTATTIYGYTF	.	TRBJ1-2	.	TRBV3-1/TRBV3-2
TGTGCCAGCAGCCCTACTAGCTCAGATACGCAGTATTTT	CASSPTSSDTQYF	once	TRBJ2-3	.	TRBV12-3/TRBV12-4
TGTGCCAGTAGTATAGCACCCCCGGGACTGCTTGAAGCTTTCTTT	CASSIAPPGLLEAFF	few	TRBJ1-1	.	TRBV19
TGTGCCAGCAGCTTAGGCAACAGGAATTCTGAAGCTTTCTTT	CASSLGNRNSEAFF	.	TRBJ1-1	.	TRBV13
TGTGCCAGCAGTTACACAGGGTTCGTCGGCTACACCTTC	CASSYTGFVGYTF	.	TRBJ1-2	.	TRBV6-5
TGCGCCCGCAGCTTATCAGCGGGGGGGCCCGGGGAGCTGTTTTTT	CARSLSAGGPGELFF	.	TRBJ2-2	TRBD2	TRBV5-1
TGTGCCAGCACCCTAGGGGCTAGCAATGAGCAGTTCTTC	CASTLGASNEQFF	.	TRBJ2-1	.	TRBV7-8
TGTGCCAGCAGCCTCAGGGCTTCCGAGCAGTACTTC	CASSLRASEQYF	few	TRBJ2-7	.	TRBV5-4
TGCGCCAGCAGCCTGCTAGCGGGCGGCTACAATGAGCAGTTCTTC	CASSLLAGGYNEQFF	.	TRBJ2-1	TRBD2	TRBV5-1
TGTGCCAGCAGCACGGGACTTATACAAGAGACCCAGTACTTC	CASSTGLIQETQYF	once	TRBJ2-5	.	TRBV7-6
TGTGCCAGCAGAGATCCGGGACTTCGGCTGGATAATTCACCCCTCCACTTT	CASRDPGLRLDNSPLHF	.	TRBJ1-6	.	TRBV2
TGTGCCAGCGTGGACGGGACTCCCGGGAGGGCAAACTATGGCTACACCTTC	CASVDGTPGRANYGYTF	once	TRBJ1-2	.	TRBV28
TGTGCCAGTAGGGACAGGATGGATCAGCCCCAGCATTTT	CASRDRMDQPQHF	.	TRBJ1-5	TRBD1	TRBV19
TGTGCCAGCAGTTACGATCACGGCAGGGCCGTGGAGCAGTTCTTC	CASSYDHGRAVEQFF	.	TRBJ2-1	.	TRBV6-5
TGCAGCGTTGAGAAACTAGCGAACACCGGGGAGCTGTTTTTT	CSVEKLANTGELFF	.	TRBJ2-2	.	TRBV29-1
TGTGCCAGCAGCTTAATAGCGGGGGGGCCCCCAGATACGCAGTATTTT	CASSLIAGGPPDTQYF	.	TRBJ2-3	TRBD2	TRBV7-3
TGTGCCAGCAGTTTATCGCCCGGGACTGGCCAAGAGACCCAGTACTTC	CASSLSPGTGQETQYF	.	TRBJ2-5	.	TRBV27
TGCGCCAGCAGCCAATACTGGGACAGCGAGCAGTACTTC	CASSQYWDSEQYF	.	TRBJ2-7	TRBD1	TRBV5-1
TGTGCCAGCAGTCCGACAGGAATTAGCAATCAGCCCCAGCATTTT	CASSPTGISNQPQHF	few	TRBJ1-5	.	TRBV2
TGTGCCAGCAGTCAGACATACAGCTATGGCTACACCTTC	CASSQTYSYGYTF	.	TRBJ1-2	.	TRBV6-5
TGTGCCAGCAGTGAATCAGCTACAGGGGGTGAAAAACTGTTTTTT	CASSESATGGEKLFF	.	TRBJ1-4	TRBD1	TRBV2
TGTGCCCTACAGGGGGACAGCCTAGGTGGGGGCTACACCTTC	CALQGDSLGGGYTF	.	TRBJ1-2	TRBD1	TRBV30
TGTGCCAGCAGAGATGGGACAGGGGGCCCCCTCCACTTT	CASRDGTGGPLHF	.	TRBJ1-6	TRBD1	TRBV7-2